This T cell receptor (beta chain) was identified during a study of identical twins. TCRdb passed the 5' RACE reads through MiXCR, listing each CDR3 protein once. The sample carries hundreds of thousands of distinct CDR3 sequences, roughly 18% recorded once. In its sample, this clonotype was seen a few times. Germline CDR1 is LNHDA and CDR2 is SQIVND (reference sequence). The CDR3 contains 14 residues. The ends lost 6 bases at V and 5 bases at J; junction bases unmatched: 7. Another study also made use of these data, one on T cells expressing NK-cell markers. That work contributes: With an anti-gamma-delta TCR antibody, sorting in several experiments was kept to alpha-beta TCR T cells.

Specimen: PBMCs. The receptor comes from a woman between 18 and 30 years old in good health. This rearrangement joins TRBV19 to TRBJ1-1; 9 nucleotides align to TRBD1. The CDR3 region has the DNA TGTGCCAGTAGCAGGGACAGGGTAGGGACTGAAGCTTTCTTT. This encodes CASSRDRVGTEAFF.